The 18 T cell receptor beta chains in this list originate from one sample, sequenced in a study of T cells in Graves' hyperthyroidism and ophthalmopathy. TCR beta CDR3 sequences were amplified from RNA transcripts. TCR CDR3 regions were first amplified by RT-PCR with HTBI primers. In TCRdb, the multiplex PCR reads were re-called with MiXCR into one record per CDR3 protein. The repertoire consists of 600,000 or so distinct CDR3 sequences, with roughly 15% occurring once and the leading ten covering 3.5% to 4%. The sequencing input was blood. All receptors derive from a woman aged 25 to 39 with Graves' hyperthyroidism.

Ten or more counts support this clonotype. This chain joins TRBV28 and TRBJ1-2, with 9 bases that match TRBD1. From germline, CDR1 is MDHEN and CDR2 SYDVKM. This CDR3 region has 15 residues. Germline trimming cut 5 bases from V and 3 bases from J; bases unmatched to any gene: 7. The CDR3 DNA follows: TGTGCCAGCAGTGGAAGGACAGGGGACGACTATGGCTACACCTTC. Amino acids: CASSGRTGDDYGYTF.

This clonotype was counted at least ten times. The V call is TRBV15, the J call TRBJ2-7; D gene unclear. Germline V gene sequence: CDR1 LNHNV, CDR2 YYDKDF (reference sequence). The CDR3 runs 13 residues. Trimming removed 1 base from V and 6 bases from J, with 10 bases in between. In nucleotides, the CDR3 is TGTGCCACCAGCAGAGGTTTGGAGCCCGAGCAGTACTTC. It specifies CATSRGLEPEQYF.

This clonotype was observed a few times. The chain combines TRBV5-1 with TRBJ2-2, with 8 bases that match TRBD1. In germline, CDR1 is SGHRS, CDR2 YFSETQ. V gave up 2 bases and J gave up 8 bases; unmatched junction bases: 11. This CDR3 is 16 amino acids long. CDR3 nucleotide sequence: TGCGCCAGCAGCTTTCAGGGGGCAGCTTTCGTAGGGGAGCTGTTTTTT. Translated: CASSFQGAAFVGELFF. The whole variable domain, filled in from reference TRBV5-1 and TRBJ2-2, reads KAGVTQTPRYLIKTRGQQVTLSCSPISGHRSVSWYQQTPGQGLQFLFEYFSETQRNKGNFPGRFSGRQFSNSRSEMNVSTLELGDSALYLCASSFQGAAFVGELFFGEGSRLTVL.

This clonotype has more than one count but fewer than ten. J is TRBJ2-5 and V is TRBV19; tentatively, D is TRBD2 (6 bases). The V end was cut by 5 bases, the J end by 0 bases, with 16 bases between. Germline CDR1 LNHDA, CDR2 SQIVND (reference sequence). This CDR3 is 16 amino acids long. The CDR3 bases are TGTGCCAGTAGTCTCGAGGGAGGAGGTTACCAAGAGACCCAGTACTTC. This codes for CASSLEGGGYQETQYF.

This clonotype was seen only a few times. The J gene is TRBJ2-3, the V gene TRBV29-1, with TRBD2 identical over 8 bases. The V gene's germline CDR1 is SQVTM and CDR2 ANQGSEA. The trim removed 6 bases at V and 3 bases at J, leaving 14 bases unmatched. The CDR3 has 16 amino acids. CDR3: CSVETAGVEITDTQYF. In nucleotides, the CDR3 is TGCAGCGTAGAAACAGCGGGAGTCGAAATAACAGATACGCAGTATTTT.

In this sample, this clonotype turned up many times. V is TRBV27 and J is TRBJ2-7; no firm D call. Germline V gene data show CDR1 as MNHEY and CDR2 as SMNVEV (reference sequence). The CDR3 extends over 14 amino acids. Deletions cut 4 bases from V and 4 bases from J, with 14 bases between. CDR3: CASSSPRRFYEQYF. The CDR3 DNA reads TGTGCCAGCAGTTCCCCACGGCGTTTTTACGAGCAGTACTTC.

This clonotype has ten or more counts. The rearrangement joins TRBV12-3 or TRBV12-4 to TRBJ1-5, with 7 nucleotides matching TRBD1. The CDR3 is 14 residues long. J was trimmed by 7 bases and V by 8 bases; bases with no gene match: 11. CDR3 loop: CASATPQGEQPQHF. The CDR3 bases are TGTGCCAGCGCAACCCCGCAGGGGGAACAGCCCCAGCATTTT.

This clonotype has ten or more counts. CDR3 sequence reads: CASILDRQETQYF. Here the CDR3 DNA reads TGTGCCAGCATACTTGACAGGCAAGAGACCCAGTACTTC. The V and J genes are TRBV6-1 and TRBJ2-5; TRBD1 might be the D (6 bases). V lost 7 bases and J lost 2, with 11 bases in between. CDR1 is MNHNS and CDR2 is SASEGT in the germline V gene. This CDR3 is 13 amino acids long.

This clonotype was counted between two and nine times. This chain links TRBV2 with TRBJ2-4; the match to TRBD2 covers 8 bases. Germline V gene lookup returns CDR1 SNHLY and CDR2 FYNNEI. The CDR3 runs to 16 residues. V lost 3 bases and J lost 7; bases outside the gene matches: 11. The CDR3 spells CASSDGPAGDGNIQYF. The CDR3 nucleotides are TGTGCCAGCAGTGACGGGCCAGCGGGAGATGGGAACATTCAGTACTTC. Combining the CDR3 with reference TRBV2 and TRBJ2-4 gives the whole variable domain EPEVTQTPSHQVTQMGQEVILRCVPISNHLYFYWYRQILGQKVEFLVSFYNNEISEKSEIFDDQFSVERPDGSNFTLKIRSTKLEDSAMYFCASSDGPAGDGNIQYFGAGTRLSVL.

This rearrangement joins TRBV2 to TRBJ1-2; possibly TRBD1 for D (6 bases). V was pared by 6 bases and J by 8 bases, with 10 bases between. Germline loops: CDR1 SNHLY, CDR2 FYNNEI. This CDR3 has 11 residues. As DNA, the CDR3 is TGTGCCAGCAGCTCAGGGGAAGGCTACACCTTC. This gives the protein CASSSGEGYTF.

This clonotype was counted between two and nine times. V is TRBV7-2 and J is TRBJ2-7; TRBD2 matches 12 bases. V was pared by 4 bases and J by 5 bases, with 3 bases of the junction left unmatched. There are 14 residues in the CDR3. CDR1 and CDR2 (germline): SGHTA, FQGNSA. The CDR3 DNA follows: TGTGCCAGCAGCTCTGGACTAGCGGGGAACGAGCAGTACTTC. As protein: CASSSGLAGNEQYF.

There are many counts of this clonotype. The V call is TRBV7-9, the J call TRBJ2-7; no reliable D call. This CDR3 region has 11 residues. Germline V lookup: CDR1 SEHNR, CDR2 FQNEAQ (reference sequence). The germline V and J ends were trimmed by 4 bases and 6 bases, with 7 bases remaining between them. In DNA, the CDR3 is TGTGCCAGCAGCTCGAGTCGCGAGCAGTACTTC. It specifies CASSSSREQYF.

This clonotype was detected a few times. This chain joins TRBV3-1 and TRBJ2-2; 7 bases align to TRBD1. Per the germline V gene, CDR1 is LGHDT and CDR2 is YNNKEL (reference sequence). The V segment lost 3 bases and the J segment 5 bases; nucleotides outside the gene matches: 12. The CDR3 has 17 residues. Written as DNA, the CDR3 is TGTGCCAGCAGCCAGACGCCGGGACAGCGTCTAACCGGGGAGCTGTTTTTT. Its protein product is CASSQTPGQRLTGELFF.

A single count supports this clonotype. J is TRBJ2-7 and V is TRBV10-1; 10 positions match TRBD2. Trimming took 0 bases from V and 5 from J; bases not matched to a gene: 7. Per germline, CDR1 WNHNN and CDR2 SYGVQD (reference sequence). This CDR3 is 16 amino acids long. This chain's CDR3 is CASSESSASGGNEQYF. The DNA of the CDR3 is TGCGCCAGCAGTGAGTCCTCGGCTAGCGGGGGAAACGAGCAGTACTTC.

There are a few counts of this clonotype. The chain carries TRBV28 and TRBJ2-2; D possibly corresponds to TRBD1 (6 bases). Germline V CDR1 and CDR2: MDHEN, SYDVKM. V lost 6 bases, J lost 3 bases, and 11 bases lay in between. CDR3 size: 14 residues. The CDR3 protein is CASRTGQYTGELFF. Written as DNA, the CDR3 is TGTGCCAGCAGGACGGGACAATACACCGGGGAGCTGTTTTTT.

The table lists this clonotype with many counts. This chain connects TRBV2 to TRBJ2-1; tentatively, D is TRBD2 (5 bases). V lost 5 bases, J lost 9 bases, and 8 bases lay in between. Germline V gene data show CDR1 as SNHLY and CDR2 as FYNNEI. The CDR3 extends over 11 amino acids. The CDR3 bases are TGTGCCAGCAGTATAGAGGGTGAGCAGTTCTTC. It translates to CASSIEGEQFF.

This clonotype was recorded many times. The chain combines TRBV28 with TRBJ2-3, with 10 bases that match TRBD1. The germline V gene encodes CDR1 MDHEN and CDR2 SYDVKM. The CDR3 has 16 residues. Trimming cost V 3 bases and J 5 bases; bases outside gene matches: 8. The CDR3 DNA reads as TGTGCCAGCAGTTTTCCTAGACAGGGGGCGGGAGATACGCAGTATTTT. This gives the protein CASSFPRQGAGDTQYF. Full variable domain (remainder filled in from reference TRBV28 and TRBJ2-3): DVKVTQSSRYLVKRTGEKVFLECVQDMDHENMFWYRQDPGLGLRLIYFSYDVKMKEKGDIPEGYSVSREKKERFSLILESASTNQTSMYLCASSFPRQGAGDTQYFGPGTRLTVL.

This clonotype was seen many times. The CDR3 coding sequence is TGTGCCAGCAGTTACGGACAGAAAGAGACCCAGTACTTC. It specifies CASSYGQKETQYF. This chain joins TRBV6-6 and TRBJ2-5; D may be TRBD1 (6 bases). Trimming pared 2 bases from V and 3 bases from J, leaving 7 bases between. Germline V gene sequence: CDR1 MNHNY, CDR2 SVGAGI (reference sequence). This CDR3 spans 13 amino acids.